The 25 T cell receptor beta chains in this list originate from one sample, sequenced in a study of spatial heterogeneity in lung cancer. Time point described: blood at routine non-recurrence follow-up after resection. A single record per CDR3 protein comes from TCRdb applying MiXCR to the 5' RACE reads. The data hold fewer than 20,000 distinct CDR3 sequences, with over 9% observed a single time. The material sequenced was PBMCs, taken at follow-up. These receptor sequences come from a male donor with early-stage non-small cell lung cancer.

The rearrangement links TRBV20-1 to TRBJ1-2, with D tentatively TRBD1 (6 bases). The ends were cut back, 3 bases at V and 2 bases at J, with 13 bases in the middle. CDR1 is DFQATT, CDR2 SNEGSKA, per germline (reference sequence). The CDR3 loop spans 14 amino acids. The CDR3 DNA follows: TGCAGTGCTAGCCCTCCTACAGGGAACTATGGCTACACCTTC. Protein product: CSASPPTGNYGYTF.

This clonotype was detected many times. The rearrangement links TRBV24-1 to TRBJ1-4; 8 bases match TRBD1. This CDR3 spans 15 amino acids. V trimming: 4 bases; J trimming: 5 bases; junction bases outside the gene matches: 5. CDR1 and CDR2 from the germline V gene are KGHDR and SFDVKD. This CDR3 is CATSDPGQGNEKLFF. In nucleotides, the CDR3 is TGTGCCACCAGTGACCCCGGACAGGGCAATGAAAAACTGTTTTTT.

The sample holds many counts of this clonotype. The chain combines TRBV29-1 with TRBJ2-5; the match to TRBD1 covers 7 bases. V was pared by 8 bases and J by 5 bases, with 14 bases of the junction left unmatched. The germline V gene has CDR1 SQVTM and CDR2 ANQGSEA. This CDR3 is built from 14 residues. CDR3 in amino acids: CSTRTGWSLETQYF. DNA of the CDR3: TGCAGCACCCGGACAGGATGGAGTTTGGAGACCCAGTACTTC.

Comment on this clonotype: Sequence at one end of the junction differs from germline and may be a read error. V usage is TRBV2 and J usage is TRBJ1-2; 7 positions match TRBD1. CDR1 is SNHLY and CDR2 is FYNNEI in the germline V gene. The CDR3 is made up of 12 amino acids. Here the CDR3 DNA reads TGTGCCAGCAGACAGGGGACCTATGGCTACATCTTC. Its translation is CASRQGTYGYIF.

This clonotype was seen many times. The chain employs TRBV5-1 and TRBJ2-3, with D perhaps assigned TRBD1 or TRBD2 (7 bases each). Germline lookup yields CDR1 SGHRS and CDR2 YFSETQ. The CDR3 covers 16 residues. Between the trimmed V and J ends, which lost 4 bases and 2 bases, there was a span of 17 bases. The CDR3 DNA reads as TGCGCCAGCAGCCATAGGGGGCGGGGGATCACAGATACGCAGTATTTT. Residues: CASSHRGRGITDTQYF.

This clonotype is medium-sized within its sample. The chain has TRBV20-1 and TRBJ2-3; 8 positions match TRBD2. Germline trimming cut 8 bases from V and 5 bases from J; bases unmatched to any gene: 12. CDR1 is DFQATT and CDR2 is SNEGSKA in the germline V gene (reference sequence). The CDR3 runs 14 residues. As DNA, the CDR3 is TGCAGTCCCGCCCGAGGGAGCGGGGGAGATACGCAGTATTTT. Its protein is CSPARGSGGDTQYF.

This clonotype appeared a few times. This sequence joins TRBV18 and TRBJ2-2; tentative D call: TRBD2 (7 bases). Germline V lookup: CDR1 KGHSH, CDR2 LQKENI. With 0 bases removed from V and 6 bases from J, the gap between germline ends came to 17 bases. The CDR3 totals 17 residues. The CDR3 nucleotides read TGTGCCAGCTCACCACCAATAGCCGGGGGGCGCGCCGGGGAGCTGTTTTTT. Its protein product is CASSPPIAGGRAGELFF.

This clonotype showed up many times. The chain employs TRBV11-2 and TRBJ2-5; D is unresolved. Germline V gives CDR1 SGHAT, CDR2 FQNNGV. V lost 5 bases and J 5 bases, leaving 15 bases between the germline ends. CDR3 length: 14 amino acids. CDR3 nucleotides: TGTGCCAGCAGCCTTCGGCCCCTCGGGGAGACCCAGTACTTC. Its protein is CASSLRPLGETQYF. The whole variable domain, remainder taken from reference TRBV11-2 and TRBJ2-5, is EAGVAQSPRYKIIEKRQSVAFWCNPISGHATLYWYQQILGQGPKLLIQFQNNGVVDDSQLPKDRFSAERLKGVDSTLKIQPAKLEDSAVYLCASSLRPLGETQYFGPGTRLLVL.

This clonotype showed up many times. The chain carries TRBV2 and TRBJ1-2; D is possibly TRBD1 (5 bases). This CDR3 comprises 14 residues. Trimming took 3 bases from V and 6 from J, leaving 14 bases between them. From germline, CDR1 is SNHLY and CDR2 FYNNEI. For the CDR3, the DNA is TGTGCCAGCAGTGATTTGGAGGGAGGGGATGGCTACACCTTC. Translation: CASSDLEGGDGYTF.

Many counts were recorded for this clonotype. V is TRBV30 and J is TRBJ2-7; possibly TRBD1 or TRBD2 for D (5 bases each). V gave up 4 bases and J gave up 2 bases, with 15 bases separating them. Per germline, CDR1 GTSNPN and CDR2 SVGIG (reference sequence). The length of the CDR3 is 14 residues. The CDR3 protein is CAWTLGTATYEQYF. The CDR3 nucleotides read TGTGCCTGGACCCTCGGGACCGCTACCTACGAGCAGTACTTC. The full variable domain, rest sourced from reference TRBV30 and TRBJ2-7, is SQTIHQWPATLVQPVGSPLSLECTVEGTSNPNLYWYRQAAGRGLQLLFYSVGIGQISSEVPQNLSASRPQDRQFILSSKKLLLSDSGFYLCAWTLGTATYEQYFGPGTRLTVT.

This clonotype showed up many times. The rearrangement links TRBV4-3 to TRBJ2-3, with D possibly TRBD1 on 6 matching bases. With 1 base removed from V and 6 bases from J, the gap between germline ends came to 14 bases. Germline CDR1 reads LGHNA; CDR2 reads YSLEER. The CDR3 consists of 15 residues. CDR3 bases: TGCGCCAGCAGCCAAGCTGGGGGCACAGCGGATACGCAGTATTTT. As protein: CASSQAGGTADTQYF.

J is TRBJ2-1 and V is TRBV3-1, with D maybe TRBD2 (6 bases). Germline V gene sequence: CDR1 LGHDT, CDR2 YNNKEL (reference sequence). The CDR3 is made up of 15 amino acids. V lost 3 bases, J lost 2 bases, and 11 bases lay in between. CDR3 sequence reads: CASSHALAAYNEQFF. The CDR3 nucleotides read TGTGCCAGCAGCCATGCACTAGCTGCCTACAATGAGCAGTTCTTC.

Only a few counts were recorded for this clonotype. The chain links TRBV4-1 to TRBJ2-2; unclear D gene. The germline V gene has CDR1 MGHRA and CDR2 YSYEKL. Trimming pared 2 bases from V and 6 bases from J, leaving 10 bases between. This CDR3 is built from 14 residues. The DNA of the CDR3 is TGCGCCAGCAGCCAACGCCTAGGGTCCGGGGAGCTGTTTTTT. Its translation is CASSQRLGSGELFF.

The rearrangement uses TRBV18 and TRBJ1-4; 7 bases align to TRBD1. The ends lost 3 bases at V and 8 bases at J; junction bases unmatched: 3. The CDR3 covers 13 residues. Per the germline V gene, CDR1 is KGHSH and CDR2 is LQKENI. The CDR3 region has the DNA TGTGCCAGCTCACCCTCGGGACAGGAAAAACTGTTTTTT. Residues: CASSPSGQEKLFF.

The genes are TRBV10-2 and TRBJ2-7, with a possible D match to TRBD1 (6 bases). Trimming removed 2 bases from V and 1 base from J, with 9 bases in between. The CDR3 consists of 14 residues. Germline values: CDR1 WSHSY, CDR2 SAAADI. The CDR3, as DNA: TGCGCCAGCAGTGAGCCAGGGGAGTCCTACGAGCAGTACTTC. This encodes CASSEPGESYEQYF.

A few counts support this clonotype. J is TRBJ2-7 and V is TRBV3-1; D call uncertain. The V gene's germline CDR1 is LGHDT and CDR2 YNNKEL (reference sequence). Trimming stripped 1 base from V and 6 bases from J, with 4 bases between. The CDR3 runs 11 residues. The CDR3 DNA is TGTGCCAGCAGCCAAGCCCTCGAGCAGTACTTC. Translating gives CASSQALEQYF.

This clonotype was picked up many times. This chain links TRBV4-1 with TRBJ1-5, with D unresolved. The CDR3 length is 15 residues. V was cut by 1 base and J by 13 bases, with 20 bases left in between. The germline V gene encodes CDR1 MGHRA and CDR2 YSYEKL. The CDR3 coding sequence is TGCGCCAGCAGCCAAGCTGTATTTCTCGAGGGAGGACAGCATTTT. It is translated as CASSQAVFLEGGQHF.

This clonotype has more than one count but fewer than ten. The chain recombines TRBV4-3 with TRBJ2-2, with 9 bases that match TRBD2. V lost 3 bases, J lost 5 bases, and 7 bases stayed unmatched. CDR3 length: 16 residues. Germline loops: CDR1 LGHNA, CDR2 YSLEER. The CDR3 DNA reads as TGCGCCAGCAGCCACTGGGGGCTAGCGGGGACCGGGGAGCTGTTTTTT. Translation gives CASSHWGLAGTGELFF.

DNA of the CDR3: TGTGCCAGCAGCTTATTGGGACAGGGTTACGAGCAGTACTTC. Its protein product is CASSLLGQGYEQYF. V usage is TRBV7-9 and J usage is TRBJ2-7; 9 bases are a match to TRBD1. The CDR3 runs 14 residues. The V and J ends lost 2 bases and 4 bases, in that order; junction bases with no gene match: 3. Germline loops: CDR1 SEHNR, CDR2 FQNEAQ (reference sequence).

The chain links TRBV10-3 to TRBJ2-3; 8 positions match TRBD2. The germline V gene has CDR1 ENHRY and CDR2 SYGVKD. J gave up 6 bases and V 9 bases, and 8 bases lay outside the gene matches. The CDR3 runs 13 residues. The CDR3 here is CAIAGDAADTQYF. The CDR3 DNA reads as TGTGCCATAGCGGGGGACGCGGCCGATACGCAGTATTTT.

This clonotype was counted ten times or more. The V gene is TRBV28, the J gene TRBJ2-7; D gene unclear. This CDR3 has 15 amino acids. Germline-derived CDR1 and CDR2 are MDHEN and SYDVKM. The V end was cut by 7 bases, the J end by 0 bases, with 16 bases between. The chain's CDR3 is CASTPLHLVSYEQYF. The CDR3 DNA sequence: TGTGCCAGCACCCCCCTGCACCTAGTCTCCTACGAGCAGTACTTC.

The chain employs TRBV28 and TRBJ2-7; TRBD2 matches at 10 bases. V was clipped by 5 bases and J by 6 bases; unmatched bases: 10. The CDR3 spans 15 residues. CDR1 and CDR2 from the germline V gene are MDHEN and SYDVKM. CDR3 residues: CASSRGASGSREQYF. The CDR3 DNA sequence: TGTGCCAGCAGTCGCGGGGCTAGCGGGAGTCGCGAGCAGTACTTC.

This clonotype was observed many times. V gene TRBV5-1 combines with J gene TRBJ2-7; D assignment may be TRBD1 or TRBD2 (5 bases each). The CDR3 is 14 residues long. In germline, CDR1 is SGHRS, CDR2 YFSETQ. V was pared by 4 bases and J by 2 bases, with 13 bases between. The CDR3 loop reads CASSTGTVTYEQYF. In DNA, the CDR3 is TGCGCCAGCAGCACCGGGACGGTCACCTACGAGCAGTACTTC.

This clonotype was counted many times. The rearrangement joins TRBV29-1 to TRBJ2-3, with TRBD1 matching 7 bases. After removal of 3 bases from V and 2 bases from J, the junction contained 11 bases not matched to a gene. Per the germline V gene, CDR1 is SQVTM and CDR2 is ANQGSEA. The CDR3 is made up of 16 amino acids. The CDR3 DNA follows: TGCAGCGTTGACTGGACAGGACCTCTTGTCACAGATACGCAGTATTTT. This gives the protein CSVDWTGPLVTDTQYF.

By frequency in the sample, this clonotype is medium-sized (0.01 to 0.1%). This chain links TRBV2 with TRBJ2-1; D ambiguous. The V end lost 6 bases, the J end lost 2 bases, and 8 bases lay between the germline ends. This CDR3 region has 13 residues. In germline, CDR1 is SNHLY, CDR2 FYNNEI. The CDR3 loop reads CASRKTPYNEQFF. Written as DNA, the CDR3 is TGTGCCAGCAGGAAGACACCCTACAATGAGCAGTTCTTC.